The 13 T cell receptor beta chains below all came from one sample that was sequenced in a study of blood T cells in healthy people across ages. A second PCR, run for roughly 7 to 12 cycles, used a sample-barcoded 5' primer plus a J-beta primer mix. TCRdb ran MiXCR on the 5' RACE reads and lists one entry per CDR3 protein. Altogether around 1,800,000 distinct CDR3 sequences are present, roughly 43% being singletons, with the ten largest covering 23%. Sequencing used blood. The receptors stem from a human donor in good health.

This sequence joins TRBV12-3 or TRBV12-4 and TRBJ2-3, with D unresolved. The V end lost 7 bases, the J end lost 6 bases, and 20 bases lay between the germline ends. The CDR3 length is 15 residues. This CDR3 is CASIKSGRKADTQYF. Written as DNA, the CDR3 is TGTGCCAGCATCAAGTCTGGCAGAAAGGCCGATACGCAGTATTTT.

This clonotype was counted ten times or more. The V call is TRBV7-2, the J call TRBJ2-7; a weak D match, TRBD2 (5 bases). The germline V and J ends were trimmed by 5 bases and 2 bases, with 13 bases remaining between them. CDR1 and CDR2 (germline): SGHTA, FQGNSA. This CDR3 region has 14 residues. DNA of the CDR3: TGTGCCAGCAGCCCTCGTTGGGGAGCCTACGAGCAGTACTTC. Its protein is CASSPRWGAYEQYF.

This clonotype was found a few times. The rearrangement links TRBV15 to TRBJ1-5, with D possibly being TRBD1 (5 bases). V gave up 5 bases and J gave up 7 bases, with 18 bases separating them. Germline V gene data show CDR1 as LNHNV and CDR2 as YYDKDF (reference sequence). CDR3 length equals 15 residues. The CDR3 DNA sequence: TGTGCCACCAGCTCCCGGGGGTCCGGGGGGCAGCCCCAGCATTTT. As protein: CATSSRGSGGQPQHF.

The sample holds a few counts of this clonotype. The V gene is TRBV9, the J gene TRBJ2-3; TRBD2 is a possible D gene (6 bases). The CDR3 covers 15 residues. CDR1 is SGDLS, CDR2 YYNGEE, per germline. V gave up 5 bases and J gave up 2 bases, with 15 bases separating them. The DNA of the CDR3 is TGTGCCAGCAGTCGGGGCGGGGTAGACACAGATACGCAGTATTTT. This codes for CASSRGGVDTDTQYF.

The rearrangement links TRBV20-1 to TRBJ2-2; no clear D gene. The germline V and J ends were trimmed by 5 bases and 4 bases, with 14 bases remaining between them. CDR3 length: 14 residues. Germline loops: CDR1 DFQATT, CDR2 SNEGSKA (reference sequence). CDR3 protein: CSAQPLLGTGELFF. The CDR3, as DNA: TGCAGTGCTCAACCCCTTTTGGGCACCGGGGAGCTGTTTTTT.

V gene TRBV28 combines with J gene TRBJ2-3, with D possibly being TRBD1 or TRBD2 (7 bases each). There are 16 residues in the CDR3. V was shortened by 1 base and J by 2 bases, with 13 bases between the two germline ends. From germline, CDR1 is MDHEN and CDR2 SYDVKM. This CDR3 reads CASSLSRGGITDTQYF. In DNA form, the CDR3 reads TGTGCCAGCAGTTTATCCAGGGGGGGTATCACAGATACGCAGTATTTT.

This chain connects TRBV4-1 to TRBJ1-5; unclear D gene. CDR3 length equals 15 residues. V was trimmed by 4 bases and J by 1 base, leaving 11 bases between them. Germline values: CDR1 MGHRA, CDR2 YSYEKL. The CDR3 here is CASSLRVASNQPQHF. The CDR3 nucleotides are TGCGCCAGCAGCCTTCGGGTAGCCAGCAATCAGCCCCAGCATTTT.

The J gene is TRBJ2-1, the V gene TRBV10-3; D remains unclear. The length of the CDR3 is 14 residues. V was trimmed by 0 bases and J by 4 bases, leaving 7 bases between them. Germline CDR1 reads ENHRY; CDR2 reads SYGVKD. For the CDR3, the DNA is TGTGCCATCAGTGAGTCGGAAGTATACAATGAGCAGTTCTTC. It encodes CAISESEVYNEQFF.

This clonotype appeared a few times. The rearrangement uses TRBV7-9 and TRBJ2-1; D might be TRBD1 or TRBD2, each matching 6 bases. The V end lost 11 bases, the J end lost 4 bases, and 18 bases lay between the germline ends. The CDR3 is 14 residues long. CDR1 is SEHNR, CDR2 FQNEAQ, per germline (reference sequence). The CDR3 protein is CALGRRDKYNEQFF. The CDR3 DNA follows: TGTGCCCTAGGACGGAGGGACAAATACAATGAGCAGTTCTTC.

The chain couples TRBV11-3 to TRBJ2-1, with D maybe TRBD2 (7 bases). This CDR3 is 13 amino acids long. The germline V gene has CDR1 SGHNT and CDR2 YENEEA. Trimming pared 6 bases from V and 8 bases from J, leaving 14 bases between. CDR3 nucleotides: TGTGCCAGCAGGCAAGGGGGGGGGGATGAGCAGTTCTTC. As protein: CASRQGGGDEQFF. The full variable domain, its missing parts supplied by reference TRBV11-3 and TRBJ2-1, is EAGVVQSPRYKIIEKKQPVAFWCNPISGHNTLYWYLQNLGQGPELLIRYENEEAVDDSQLPKDRFSAERLKGVDSTLKIQPAELGDSAVYLCASRQGGGDEQFFGPGTRLTVL.

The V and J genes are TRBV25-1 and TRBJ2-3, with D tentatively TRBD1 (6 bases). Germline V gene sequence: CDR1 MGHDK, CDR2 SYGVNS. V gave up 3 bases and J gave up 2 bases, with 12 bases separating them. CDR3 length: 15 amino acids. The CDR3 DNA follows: TGTGCCAGCAGTGACCCCAGGGGACCCACAGATACGCAGTATTTT. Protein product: CASSDPRGPTDTQYF.

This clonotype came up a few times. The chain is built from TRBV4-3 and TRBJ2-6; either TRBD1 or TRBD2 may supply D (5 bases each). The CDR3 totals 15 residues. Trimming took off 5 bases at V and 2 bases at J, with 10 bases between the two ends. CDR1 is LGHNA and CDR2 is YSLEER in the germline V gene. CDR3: CASSTLGPGANVLTF. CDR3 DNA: TGCGCCAGCAGCACCCTGGGACCTGGGGCCAACGTCCTGACTTTC.

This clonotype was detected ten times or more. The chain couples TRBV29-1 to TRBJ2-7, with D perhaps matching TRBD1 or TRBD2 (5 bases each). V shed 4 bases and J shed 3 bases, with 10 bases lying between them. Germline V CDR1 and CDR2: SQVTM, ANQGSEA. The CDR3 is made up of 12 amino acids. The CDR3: CSVGGTYYEQYF. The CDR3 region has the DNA TGCAGCGTTGGTGGGACCTACTACGAGCAGTACTTC.